The source of this T cell receptor beta chain is a study of cytomegalovirus exposure and HLA in healthy donors. Germline CDR1 and CDR2: SGHDT and YYEEEE. Trimming took 4 bases from V and 4 from J, leaving 25 bases between them. This CDR3 comprises 18 residues. The PCR contained 60 Vbeta and 13 Jbeta primers. The assay was immunoSEQ multiplex PCR, and TCRdb's table has in-frame clones only and misses some. The sample shows about 98,000 clones, about four fifths of them seen only once. Worth noting for this clone: Its antigen is undetermined.

Points from the study as a whole: In vitro, three CMV-associated chains proved specific for CMV antigens. Reports indicated that the classifier achieved high specificity and sensitivity in diagnosing cytomegalovirus status. A missense DCLRE1C variant was associated with V- and J-gene trimming of TCR beta chains in a later analysis, and an independent cohort replicated the association.

The origin of this receptor is a human donor in good health. The gene calls are TRBV5-6 and TRBJ2-3; D is possibly TRBD2 (6 bases). What was sequenced was PBMCs. CDR3 amino acids: CASSPRGVGEEGSDTQYF. CDR3 bases: TGTGCCAGCAGCCCGCGGGGAGTTGGGGAGGAGGGGTCAGATACGCAGTATTTT.